The rows below give T cell receptor beta chains drawn from one sample of a study of T cell repertoires in cytomegalovirus infection. Their specific antigens are unknown. In TCRdb, the reads were re-called with MiXCR into one record per CDR3 protein. The sample lists roughly 920,000 distinct CDR3 sequences; around 30% were seen once. Sample: cultured CD8+ T cells from PBMCs, taken from culture after CMV antigen stimulation. The receptor set was obtained from a human donor in good health (CMV status not recorded). Some clones in this sample may be carry-over from other donors' samples. Both conserved end residues are part of each CDR3. Each record gives: J gene, clone size, V gene, D gene, CDR3 protein, CDR3 DNA. D genes are given only for firm matches. Size tells how often a clone was seen (once, few, many) or the class of an expanded clone, and some rows leave it out.

TRBJ2-5,NA,TRBV12-3/TRBV12-4,NA,CASSLQESQETQYF,TGTGCCAGCAGCTTACAGGAAAGCCAAGAGACCCAGTACTTC
TRBJ2-1,few,TRBV7-9,NA,CASTLPSGTRPTNEQFF,TGTGCCAGCACCCTGCCCTCCGGGACCCGGCCCACCAATGAGCAGTTCTTC
TRBJ2-3,few,TRBV6-2/TRBV6-3,TRBD2,CASSSWTSGGTSTDTQYF,TGTGCCAGCAGTTCTTGGACTAGCGGGGGCACTAGCACAGATACGCAGTATTTT
TRBJ1-2,NA,TRBV27,NA,CASSSDGRNNYGYTF,TGTGCCAGCAGTTCTGACGGACGGAATAACTATGGCTACACCTTC
TRBJ1-1,few,TRBV27,TRBD1,CASKGARTEAFF,TGTGCCAGCAAGGGGGCGCGTACTGAAGCTTTCTTT
TRBJ2-1,few,TRBV7-2,TRBD2,CASSFISGGDYNEQFF,TGTGCCAGCAGCTTCATTAGCGGGGGGGACTACAATGAGCAGTTCTTC
TRBJ2-2,NA,TRBV10-3,TRBD1,CAIPLGGPETPINTGELFF,TGTGCCATCCCCCTAGGGGGCCCGGAGACCCCTATTAACACCGGGGAGCTGTTTTTT
TRBJ1-2,few,TRBV10-3,NA,CAITRSDRRANYGYTF,TGTGCCATCACTCGCTCCGACAGGCGCGCGAACTATGGCTACACCTTC
TRBJ2-2,few,TRBV6-2/TRBV6-3,NA,CASSLKYFGELFF,TGTGCCAGCAGTTTAAAGTATTTCGGGGAGCTGTTTTTT
TRBJ1-5,NA,TRBV5-1,TRBD1,CASSHGTGPNQPQHF,TGCGCCAGCAGCCACGGGACAGGGCCAAATCAGCCCCAGCATTTT
TRBJ1-5,few,TRBV7-9,NA,CASSKEPGPNQPQHF,TGTGCCAGCAGCAAGGAACCAGGGCCCAATCAGCCCCAGCATTTT
TRBJ2-1,NA,TRBV20-1,TRBD1,CSARVRDRVSDEQFF,TGCAGTGCTAGAGTAAGGGACAGGGTGTCCGATGAGCAGTTCTTC
TRBJ2-5,few,TRBV7-6,TRBD2,CASSFRTAGLAGILQETQYF,TGTGCCAGCAGCTTCCGCACCGCAGGTCTAGCGGGGATTTTACAAGAGACCCAGTACTTC
TRBJ2-1,NA,TRBV27,TRBD2,CASSPGLAYYNEQFF,TGTGCCAGCAGTCCGGGACTAGCGTATTACAATGAGCAGTTCTTC
TRBJ1-1,NA,TRBV6-1,NA,CASSESWVIRLGTEAFF,TGTGCCAGCAGTGAATCCTGGGTAATAAGGTTGGGCACTGAAGCTTTCTTT
TRBJ2-5,NA,TRBV19,TRBD1,CASSSARGQGGETQYF,TGTGCCAGTAGTTCTGCTAGGGGACAGGGCGGTGAGACCCAGTACTTC
TRBJ2-5,NA,TRBV27,NA,CASSRWKGGIIRETQYF,TGTGCCAGCAGCCGATGGAAAGGGGGGATCATACGAGAGACCCAGTACTTC
TRBJ2-1,NA,TRBV6-1,NA,CASSMVAVLLFAEQFF,TGTGCCAGCAGTATGGTAGCGGTCCTTCTGTTTGCCGAGCAGTTCTTC
TRBJ2-3,few,TRBV4-1,TRBD1,CASSHRGQENTDTQYF,TGCGCCAGCAGCCACAGGGGACAGGAGAACACAGATACGCAGTATTTT
TRBJ2-7,many,TRBV7-2,NA,CASSWTASYEQYF,TGTGCCAGCAGCTGGACAGCTTCCTACGAGCAGTACTTC
TRBJ2-7,NA,TRBV2,NA,CASSIPEGAYEQYF,TGTGCCAGCAGTATTCCGGAAGGGGCCTACGAGCAGTACTTC
TRBJ2-3,many,TRBV7-2,NA,CASSFGTHSTDTQYF,TGTGCCAGCAGCTTTGGGACCCACAGCACAGATACGCAGTATTTT
TRBJ1-1,NA,TRBV4-1,NA,CASSRITNTEAFF,TGCGCCAGCAGCCGTATTACTAACACTGAAGCTTTCTTT
TRBJ1-1,NA,TRBV7-6,NA,CASSYLAGDRNTEAFF,TGTGCCAGCAGCTACCTGGCAGGGGACCGGAACACTGAAGCTTTCTTT
TRBJ2-7,many,TRBV7-9,NA,CASSSHPPRIINSYEQYF,TGTGCCAGCAGCTCCCACCCGCCCAGAATCATCAATTCCTACGAGCAGTACTTC
TRBJ2-1,NA,TRBV7-6,NA,CASSLELGGNEQFF,TGTGCTAGCAGCTTAGAATTAGGGGGGAATGAGCAGTTCTTC
TRBJ2-1,NA,TRBV2,TRBD1,CASSEGSKDRVYNEQFF,TGTGCCAGCAGTGAAGGTTCGAAAGACAGGGTATACAATGAGCAGTTCTTC
TRBJ2-7,few,TRBV4-3,NA,CASSQVETSYEQYF,TGCGCCAGCAGCCAAGTAGAAACCTCCTACGAGCAGTACTTC
TRBJ1-1,many,TRBV19,NA,CASGEVKSSGFEAFF,TGTGCCAGTGGGGAGGTTAAGTCTTCGGGGTTTGAAGCTTTCTTT
TRBJ2-3,NA,TRBV20-1,TRBD2,CSASAGTSGGAVADTQYF,TGCAGTGCTAGCGCCGGGACTAGCGGGGGGGCGGTGGCAGATACGCAGTATTTT
TRBJ1-1,NA,TRBV7-3,NA,CASSFFTMNTEAFF,TGTGCCAGCAGCTTCTTTACAATGAACACTGAAGCTTTCTTT
TRBJ2-5,NA,TRBV12-3/TRBV12-4,TRBD1,CASSLWDSKETQYF,TGTGCCAGCAGTTTATGGGACAGCAAAGAGACCCAGTACTTC
TRBJ1-1,NA,TRBV12-3/TRBV12-4,TRBD1,CASSSETGGWTEAFF,TGTGCCAGCAGTTCAGAGACAGGGGGTTGGACTGAAGCTTTCTTT
TRBJ2-5,many,TRBV7-9,NA,CASSLLETQYF,TGTGCCAGCAGCTTGTTAGAGACCCAGTACTTC
TRBJ1-5,few,TRBV20-1,NA,CSAREGGSNQPQHF,TGCAGTGCTAGAGAAGGGGGGAGCAATCAGCCCCAGCATTTT
TRBJ2-1,NA,TRBV6-2/TRBV6-3,TRBD2,CASIKRGLAKDEQFF,TGTGCCAGCATCAAAAGGGGACTAGCGAAGGATGAGCAGTTCTTC